The 22 T cell receptor beta chains reported below all come from one sample, sequenced in a study of T-cell reconstitution after alpha-beta-depleted transplantation in children. Unique molecular identifiers were incorporated when the TCRbeta library was constructed. TCRdb independently ran MiXCR on the PCR reads; one entry per CDR3 protein. This table holds 97,000 or so distinct CDR3 sequences, 4.5% to 7.5% found once. The sample consisted of PBMCs, mostly from graft donor cells, taken 60 days after TCRalphabeta/CD19-depleted stem cell transplant. The receptor source for this set is a female patient between 2 and 10 years old who had a stem cell transplant for Fanconi anemia, so the T cells may come from the graft donor.

This clonotype showed up many times. The chain has TRBV7-8 and TRBJ2-7; D tentatively reads TRBD1 or TRBD2 (5 bases each). V lost 1 base and J 4 bases, leaving 14 bases between the germline ends. CDR3 length: 15 amino acids. CDR1 is SGHVS and CDR2 is FQNEAQ in the germline V gene. CDR3 amino acids: CASSLELGGIYEQYF. In DNA form, the CDR3 reads TGTGCCAGCAGCTTAGAGCTTGGGGGTATATACGAGCAGTACTTC.

The J gene is TRBJ2-5, the V gene TRBV11-2; 7 nucleotides line up with TRBD2. V was clipped by 2 bases and J by 0 bases; unmatched bases: 12. There are 18 residues in the CDR3. Per germline, CDR1 SGHAT and CDR2 FQNNGV. CDR3 protein: CASSLLFHGGGYQETQYF. The DNA for the CDR3 is TGTGCCAGCAGCTTACTTTTCCACGGCGGGGGTTACCAAGAGACCCAGTACTTC.

The chain is built from TRBV5-1 and TRBJ2-4; 13 bases map to TRBD2. V lost 0 bases and J lost 9; bases outside the gene matches: 9. CDR1 is SGHRS, CDR2 YFSETQ, per germline. The CDR3 is 17 residues long. In DNA, the CDR3 is TGCGCCAGCAGCTTGGGCGTACTAGCGGGAGGGCATGTCATTCAGTACTTC. Its translation is CASSLGVLAGGHVIQYF.

This clonotype has a count of ten or more. The CDR3 loop reads CATSDRTRENRNEQFF. Written as DNA, the CDR3 is TGTGCCACCAGTGATAGAACAAGGGAAAATCGCAATGAGCAGTTCTTC. The gene calls are TRBV24-1 and TRBJ2-1; no firm D call. Per the germline V gene, CDR1 is KGHDR and CDR2 is SFDVKD. The CDR3 is made up of 16 amino acids. V was trimmed by 3 bases and J by 6 bases, leaving 17 bases between them.

This clonotype was found many times. This chain links TRBV11-2 with TRBJ2-5, with D hard to call. Trimming left V 6 bases short and J 2 bases short, with 7 bases between. The CDR3 runs 12 residues. Germline CDR1 and CDR2: SGHAT and FQNNGV. The CDR3: CASRTDQETQYF. The CDR3 DNA reads TGTGCCAGCAGAACGGATCAAGAGACCCAGTACTTC.

This clonotype was seen more than once but under ten times. J is TRBJ2-6 and V is TRBV6-6; perhaps D is TRBD1 or TRBD2 (5 bases each). From germline, CDR1 is MNHNY and CDR2 SVGAGI (reference sequence). The CDR3 extends over 18 amino acids. V lost 2 bases to trimming and J lost 2 bases, with 16 bases between them. The CDR3 region is CASSYPGRVDPGANVLTF. The DNA for the CDR3 is TGTGCCAGCAGTTACCCGGGGCGGGTAGACCCTGGGGCCAACGTCCTGACTTTC.

This clonotype was seen at least ten times. The V gene is TRBV12-3 or TRBV12-4, the J gene TRBJ2-1; D may match TRBD1 or TRBD2 (8 bases each). CDR3 length equals 13 residues. V lost 5 bases to trimming and J lost 12 bases, with 17 bases between them. CDR3 DNA: TGTGCCAGCAGTGATAGCGGGACAGGCCCGCAGTTCTTC. Residues: CASSDSGTGPQFF.

This clonotype has just a few counts. V gene TRBV10-3 combines with J gene TRBJ2-7; TRBD2 aligns across 8 bases. V lost 0 bases, J lost 2 bases, and 3 bases stayed unmatched. The CDR3 spans 15 residues. The V gene's germline CDR1 is ENHRY and CDR2 SYGVKD. CDR3 bases: TGTGCCATCAGTGAGTCTTTCGGGAGGGCCTACGAGCAGTACTTC. The encoded protein is CAISESFGRAYEQYF.

There are a few counts of this clonotype. The chain joins TRBV9 to TRBJ1-1; D gene uncertain. V was trimmed by 3 bases and J by 1 base, leaving 10 bases between them. Germline-derived CDR1 and CDR2 are SGDLS and YYNGEE. This CDR3 has 14 amino acids. The CDR3 region is CASSAYGRNTEAFF. CDR3 coding DNA: TGTGCCAGCAGCGCCTACGGACGGAACACTGAAGCTTTCTTT.

Only a few counts were recorded for this clonotype. The V gene is TRBV5-1, the J gene TRBJ2-1; D not certain. Trimming pared 4 bases from V and 4 bases from J, leaving 15 bases between. Germline V lookup: CDR1 SGHRS, CDR2 YFSETQ. This CDR3 spans 15 amino acids. CDR3 coding DNA: TGCGCCAGCAGCCTCGACCCACCCTCTTACAATGAGCAGTTCTTC. Amino acids: CASSLDPPSYNEQFF.

This clonotype was detected many times. DNA of the CDR3: TGCAGTGCCAGCCTAGGTTCTCGGTACGAGCAGTACTTC. Encoded protein: CSASLGSRYEQYF. The rearrangement uses TRBV20-1 and TRBJ2-7; D gene uncertain. Germline V gene data show CDR1 as DFQATT and CDR2 as SNEGSKA (reference sequence). This CDR3 has 13 residues. V was cut by 6 bases and J by 4 bases, with 16 bases left in between.

This chain joins TRBV5-6 and TRBJ2-1; 9 bases are shared with TRBD2. V was clipped by 5 bases and J by 7 bases; unmatched bases: 10. Germline V gene sequence: CDR1 SGHDT, CDR2 YYEEEE. The CDR3 extends over 15 amino acids. DNA for the CDR3: TGTGCCAGCAGGGTTGTAGCGGGAGAAGTGAATGAGCAGTTCTTC. It specifies CASRVVAGEVNEQFF.

This clonotype has only a few counts. V and J are TRBV20-1 and TRBJ1-5; D is perhaps TRBD1 (5 bases). V lost 3 bases, J lost 6 bases, and 6 bases lay in between. Germline V gene sequence: CDR1 DFQATT, CDR2 SNEGSKA (reference sequence). The CDR3 has 11 residues. CDR3 residues: CSASGGQPQHF. In DNA, the CDR3 is TGCAGTGCTAGTGGGGGTCAGCCCCAGCATTTT.

This clonotype appeared a few times. The rearrangement joins TRBV2 to TRBJ1-5; 11 bases fit TRBD1. CDR3 size: 16 residues. Germline assignment: CDR1 SNHLY and CDR2 FYNNEI. With V trimmed by 1 base and J by 1 base, 0 bases remained unmatched. The chain's CDR3 is CASSEGTGGSNQPQHF. The CDR3 nucleotides read TGTGCCAGCAGTGAAGGGACAGGGGGCAGCAATCAGCCCCAGCATTTT.

This clonotype occurred many times. This chain uses TRBV10-3 with TRBJ2-2; 8 nucleotides align to TRBD2. J gave up 1 base and V 3 bases, and 1 base lay outside the gene matches. Looked up from germline, CDR1 is ENHRY and CDR2 is SYGVKD. This CDR3 is 15 amino acids long. In nucleotides, the CDR3 is TGTGCCATCAGTGATAGCGGGGTGAACACCGGGGAGCTGTTTTTT. This translates into CAISDSGVNTGELFF.

This clonotype showed up many times. The chain is built from TRBV9 and TRBJ2-1; tentatively, D is TRBD2 (6 bases). With 5 bases removed from V and 5 bases from J, the gap between germline ends came to 14 bases. The CDR3 is 14 amino acids. Germline lookup yields CDR1 SGDLS and CDR2 YYNGEE. DNA for the CDR3: TGTGCCAGCAGTCGACTAGGGCCAAACAATGAGCAGTTCTTC. Translation gives CASSRLGPNNEQFF.

This clonotype was seen repeatedly, ten times or more. CDR3 sequence (DNA): TGCGCCAGCAGCCCGGGACGCAGCACAGATACGCAGTATTTT. Protein product: CASSPGRSTDTQYF. This chain links TRBV5-1 with TRBJ2-3; possibly TRBD1 or TRBD2 for D (5 bases each). CDR3 length: 14 amino acids. Trimming removed 4 bases from V and 0 bases from J, with 9 bases in between. Germline CDR1 reads SGHRS; CDR2 reads YFSETQ.

The chain employs TRBV7-9 and TRBJ1-2; 7 bases align to TRBD1. This CDR3 contains 14 residues. Germline CDR1 is SEHNR and CDR2 is FQNEAQ (reference sequence). Trimming removed 1 base from V and 4 bases from J; junction bases left unmatched: 3. The CDR3 spells CASSLGSGGYGYTF. CDR3 DNA sequence: TGTGCCAGCAGCTTAGGGTCAGGGGGCTATGGCTACACCTTC.

There are many counts of this clonotype. This chain uses TRBV20-1 with TRBJ2-7; D unresolved. This CDR3 contains 12 residues. V was pared by 1 base and J by 4 bases, with 8 bases between. The germline V gene encodes CDR1 DFQATT and CDR2 SNEGSKA (reference sequence). DNA for the CDR3: TGCAGTGCTAGAGTGATCGAATACGAGCAGTACTTC. It is translated as CSARVIEYEQYF.

Concerning this clonotype: A much larger clone sits a single nucleotide away, making a read error possible. The genes are TRBV14 and TRBJ2-1; no clear D gene. CDR3 length: 13 amino acids. CDR1 SGHDN and CDR2 FVKESK come from the germline V gene. In DNA, the CDR3 is TGTGCCAGCAGCCACCCAGGAGAGGATGAGCGGTTCTTC. Protein sequence: CASSHPGEDERFF.

This clonotype was counted ten times or more. The chain joins TRBV10-3 to TRBJ1-2; maybe TRBD1 (5 bases). Germline V lookup: CDR1 ENHRY, CDR2 SYGVKD. CDR3 length: 14 amino acids. Trimming took off 4 bases at V and 0 bases at J, with 9 bases between the two ends. The CDR3 DNA reads TGTGCCATCAGTGGGATGGGACCTAACTATGGCTACACCTTC. Its translation is CAISGMGPNYGYTF.

This clonotype has ten or more counts. This chain uses TRBV28 with TRBJ2-4; D is undetermined. CDR1 and CDR2 from the germline V gene are MDHEN and SYDVKM. The V gene lost 5 bases and the J gene lost 0 bases, with 8 bases spanning the gap. The CDR3 has 14 residues. The CDR3 spells CASSQVLAKNIQYF. The CDR3 DNA reads TGTGCCAGCAGTCAAGTATTAGCCAAAAACATTCAGTACTTC.